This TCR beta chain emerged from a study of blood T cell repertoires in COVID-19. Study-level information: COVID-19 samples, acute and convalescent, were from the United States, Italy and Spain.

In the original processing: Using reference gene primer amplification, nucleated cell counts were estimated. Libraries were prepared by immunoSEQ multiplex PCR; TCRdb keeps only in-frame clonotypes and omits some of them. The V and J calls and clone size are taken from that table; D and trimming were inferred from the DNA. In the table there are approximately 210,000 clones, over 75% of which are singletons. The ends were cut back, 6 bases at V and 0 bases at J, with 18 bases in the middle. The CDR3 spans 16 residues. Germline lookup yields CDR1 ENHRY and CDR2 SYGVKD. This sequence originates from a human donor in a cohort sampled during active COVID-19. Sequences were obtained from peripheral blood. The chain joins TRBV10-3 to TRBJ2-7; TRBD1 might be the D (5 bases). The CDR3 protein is CAIRSAETAYSYEQYF. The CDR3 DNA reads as TGTGCCATCAGATCCGCGGAGACAGCCTACTCCTACGAGCAGTACTTC.